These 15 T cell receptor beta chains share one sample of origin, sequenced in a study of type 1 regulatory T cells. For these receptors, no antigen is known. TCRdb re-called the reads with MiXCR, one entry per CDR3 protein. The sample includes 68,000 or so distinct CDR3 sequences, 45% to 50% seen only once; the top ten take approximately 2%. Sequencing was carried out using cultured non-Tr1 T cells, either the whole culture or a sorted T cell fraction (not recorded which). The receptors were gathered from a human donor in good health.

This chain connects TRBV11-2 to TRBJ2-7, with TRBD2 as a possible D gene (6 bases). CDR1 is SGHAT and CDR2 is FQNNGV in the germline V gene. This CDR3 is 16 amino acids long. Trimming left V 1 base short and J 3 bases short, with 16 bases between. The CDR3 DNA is TGTGCCAGCAGCTTAGTGTTCTTCGGGAGTTTCTACGAGCAGTACTTC. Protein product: CASSLVFFGSFYEQYF.

This CDR3 is CSATDGGVNTGELFF. CDR3 in DNA: TGCAGTGCCACCGACGGGGGCGTGAACACCGGGGAGCTGTTTTTT. The rearrangement links TRBV20-1 to TRBJ2-2, with D tentatively TRBD1 or TRBD2 (6 bases each). Trimming removed 6 bases from V and 1 base from J, with 15 bases in between. Germline V lookup: CDR1 DFQATT, CDR2 SNEGSKA (reference sequence). The CDR3 has 15 residues.

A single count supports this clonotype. CDR3 DNA sequence: TGTGCCACCAGTGATCCCCCCGGTGAGGGGGTCGGGGGGGCCAACGTCCTGACTTTC. Protein sequence: CATSDPPGEGVGGANVLTF. This chain connects TRBV24-1 to TRBJ2-6, with TRBD1 as a possible D gene (6 bases). The CDR3 extends over 19 amino acids. V dropped 3 bases and J dropped 4 bases, with 21 bases sitting between them. Germline V gene sequence: CDR1 KGHDR, CDR2 SFDVKD.

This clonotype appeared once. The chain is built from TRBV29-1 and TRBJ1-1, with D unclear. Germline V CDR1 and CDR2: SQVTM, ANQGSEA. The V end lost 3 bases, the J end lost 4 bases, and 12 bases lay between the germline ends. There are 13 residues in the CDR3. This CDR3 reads CSVDGFRGTEAFF. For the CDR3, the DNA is TGCAGCGTTGATGGTTTTCGAGGCACTGAAGCTTTCTTT.

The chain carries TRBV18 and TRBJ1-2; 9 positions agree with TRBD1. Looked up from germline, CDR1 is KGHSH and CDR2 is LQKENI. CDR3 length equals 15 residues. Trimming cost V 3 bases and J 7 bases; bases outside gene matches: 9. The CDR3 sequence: CASSPNPGQGGGYTF. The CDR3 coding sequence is TGTGCCAGCTCACCCAATCCGGGACAGGGAGGTGGCTACACCTTC.

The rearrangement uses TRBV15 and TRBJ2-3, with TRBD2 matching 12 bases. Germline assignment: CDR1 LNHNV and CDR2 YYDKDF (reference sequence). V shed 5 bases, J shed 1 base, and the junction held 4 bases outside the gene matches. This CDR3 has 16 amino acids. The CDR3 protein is CATSPGLAGRTDTQYF. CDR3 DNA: TGTGCCACCAGCCCGGGACTAGCGGGCCGCACAGATACGCAGTATTTT.

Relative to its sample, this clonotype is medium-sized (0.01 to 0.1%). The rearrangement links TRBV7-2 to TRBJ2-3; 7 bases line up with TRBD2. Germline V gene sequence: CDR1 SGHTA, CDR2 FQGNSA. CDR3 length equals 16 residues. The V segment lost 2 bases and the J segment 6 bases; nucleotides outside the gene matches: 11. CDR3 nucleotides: TGTGCCAGCAGCTTAAATGGACTAGGGGCGACGGATACGCAGTATTTT. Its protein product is CASSLNGLGATDTQYF.

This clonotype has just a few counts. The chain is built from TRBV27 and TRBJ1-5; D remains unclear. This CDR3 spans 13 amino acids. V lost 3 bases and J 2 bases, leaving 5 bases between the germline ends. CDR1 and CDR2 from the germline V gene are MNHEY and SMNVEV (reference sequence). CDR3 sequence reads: CASSFMGNQPQHF. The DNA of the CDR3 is TGTGCCAGCAGTTTTATGGGCAATCAGCCCCAGCATTTT.

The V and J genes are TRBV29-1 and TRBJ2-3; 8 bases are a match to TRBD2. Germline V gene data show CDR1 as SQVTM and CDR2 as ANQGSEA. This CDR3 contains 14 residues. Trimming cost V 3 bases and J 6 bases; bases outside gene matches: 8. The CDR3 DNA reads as TGCAGCGTTGATCCTAGCGGGTCCTGGGATACGCAGTATTTT. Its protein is CSVDPSGSWDTQYF.

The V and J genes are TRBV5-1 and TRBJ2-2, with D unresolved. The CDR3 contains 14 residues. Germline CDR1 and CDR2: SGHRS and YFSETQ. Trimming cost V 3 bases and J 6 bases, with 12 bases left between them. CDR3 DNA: TGCGCCAGCAGCTCCACAGATCCCGCCGGGGAGCTGTTTTTT. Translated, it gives CASSSTDPAGELFF.

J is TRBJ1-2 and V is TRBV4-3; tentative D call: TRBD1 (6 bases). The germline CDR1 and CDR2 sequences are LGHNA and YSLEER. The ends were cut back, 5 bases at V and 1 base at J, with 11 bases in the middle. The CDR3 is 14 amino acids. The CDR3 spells CASSNGGGNYGYTF. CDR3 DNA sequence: TGCGCCAGCAGCAATGGAGGGGGTAACTATGGCTACACCTTC.

The CDR3 sequence: CASSLVDRSSYNSPLHF. In nucleotides, the CDR3 is TGCGCCAGCAGCTTGGTCGACAGGAGCTCCTATAATTCACCCCTCCACTTT. The chain uses TRBV5-1 and TRBJ1-6; perhaps TRBD1 as D (6 bases). The CDR3 has 17 amino acids. Trimming shortened V by 0 bases and J by 0 bases, and 10 bases separated the two germline ends. Germline loops: CDR1 SGHRS, CDR2 YFSETQ. The full variable domain, rest sourced from reference TRBV5-1 and TRBJ1-6, is KAGVTQTPRYLIKTRGQQVTLSCSPISGHRSVSWYQQTPGQGLQFLFEYFSETQRNKGNFPGRFSGRQFSNSRSEMNVSTLELGDSALYLCASSLVDRSSYNSPLHFGNGTRLTVT.

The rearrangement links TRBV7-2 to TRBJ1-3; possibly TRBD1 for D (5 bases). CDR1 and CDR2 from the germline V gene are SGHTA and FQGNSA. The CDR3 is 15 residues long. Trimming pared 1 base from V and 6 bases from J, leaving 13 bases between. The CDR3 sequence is CASSLGQGVVNTIYF. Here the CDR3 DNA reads TGTGCCAGCAGCTTAGGCCAGGGCGTCGTAAACACCATATATTTT.

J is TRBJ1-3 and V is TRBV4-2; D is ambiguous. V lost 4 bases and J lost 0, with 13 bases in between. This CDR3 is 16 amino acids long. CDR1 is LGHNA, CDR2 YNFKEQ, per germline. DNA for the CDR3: TGTGCCAGCAGCCCCACCGAGGTCCCCTCTGGAAACACCATATATTTT. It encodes CASSPTEVPSGNTIYF.

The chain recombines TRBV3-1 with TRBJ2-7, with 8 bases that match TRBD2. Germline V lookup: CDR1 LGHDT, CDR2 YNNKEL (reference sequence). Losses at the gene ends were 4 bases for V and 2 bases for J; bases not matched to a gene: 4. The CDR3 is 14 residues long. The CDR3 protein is CASSRTSSAYEQYF. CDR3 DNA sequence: TGTGCCAGCAGCCGGACTAGCTCTGCCTACGAGCAGTACTTC.